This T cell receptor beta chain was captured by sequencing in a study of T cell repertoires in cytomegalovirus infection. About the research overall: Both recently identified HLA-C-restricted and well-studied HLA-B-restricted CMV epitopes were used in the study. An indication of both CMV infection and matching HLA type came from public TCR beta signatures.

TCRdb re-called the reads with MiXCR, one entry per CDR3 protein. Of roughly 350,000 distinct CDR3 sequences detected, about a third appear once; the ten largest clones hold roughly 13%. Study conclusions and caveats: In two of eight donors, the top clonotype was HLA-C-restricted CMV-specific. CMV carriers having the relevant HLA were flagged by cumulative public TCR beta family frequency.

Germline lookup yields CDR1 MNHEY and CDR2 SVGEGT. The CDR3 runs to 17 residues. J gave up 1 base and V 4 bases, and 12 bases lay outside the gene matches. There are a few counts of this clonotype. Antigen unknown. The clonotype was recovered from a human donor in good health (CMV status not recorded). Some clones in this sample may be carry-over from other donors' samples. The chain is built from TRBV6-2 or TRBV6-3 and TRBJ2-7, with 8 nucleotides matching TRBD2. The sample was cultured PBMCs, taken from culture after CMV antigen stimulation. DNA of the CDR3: TGTGCCAGCAGTTCCAACGGCCGGGGGGGATTGTCCTACGAGCAGTACTTC. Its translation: CASSSNGRGGLSYEQYF.